These T cell receptor beta chains were read from a single sample in a study of ipilimumab plus nivolumab after autologous stem cell transplantation. The data were produced by immunoSEQ multiplex PCR, yet TCRdb's version contains in-frame clones alone and is incomplete. This sample has about 22,000 clones, with roughly 80% found just once. This sample comprised PBMCs, obtained in a trial of ipilimumab plus nivolumab as post-transplant consolidation. These TCRs come from a male donor with diffuse large B-cell lymphoma. Both conserved end residues are part of each CDR3.

V gene	J gene	CDR3 protein
TRBV11-3	TRBJ2-7	CASSPRGAYEQYF
TRBV7-7	TRBJ2-7	CASSAGQEGEQYF
TRBV7-9	TRBJ2-3	CASSLGRWLRDTQYF
TRBV15	TRBJ2-7	CATSRGLAGTFSYEQYF
TRBV19	TRBJ1-5	CASSIRGQLGSNQPQHF
TRBV11-3	TRBJ1-3	CASSKTGFGNTIYF
TRBV4-2	TRBJ2-5	CASSQISGSGISETQYF
TRBV5-1	TRBJ2-1	CASSLEAAPHNEQFF
TRBV28	TRBJ1-3	CASTPPPGGKGNTIYF
TRBV10-3	TRBJ1-3	CAISEPGSGNTIYF
TRBV30	TRBJ2-3	CAWMWRDTDTQYF
TRBV6-6	TRBJ2-1	CASRTVGKQFF
TRBV7-2	TRBJ2-7	CASSLAPPVLEGYEQYF
TRBV2	TRBJ2-2	CASSLGTAGGELFF
TRBV10-3	TRBJ2-7	CATRREGYEQYF
TRBV5-4	TRBJ1-1	CASSLGGTVNTEAFF
TRBV4-1	TRBJ1-6	CASSQVRAPGSPLHF
TRBV19	TRBJ2-3	CASSTLLIRGGSTDTQYF
TRBV28	TRBJ1-5	CASTSRRDMSQLQHF
TRBV28	TRBJ1-4	CATLSGDNEKLFF
TRBV2	TRBJ1-4	CASVLAGGDEKLFF
TRBV6-1	TRBJ2-1	CASKSGRADEQFF
TRBV2	TRBJ2-3	CASSVGTGGLVDTQYF
TRBV5-4	TRBJ2-6	CASSPWWGAGANVLTF
TRBV30	TRBJ2-7	CAWSHAGGKRDEQYF
TRBV28	TRBJ2-5	CASSTPLSYQYF
TRBV5-1	TRBJ1-3	CASSPAVATLGTGNTIYF
TRBV7-9	TRBJ1-1	CASSLLYSAEAFF
TRBV27	TRBJ1-5	CASSLDGNQPQHF
TRBV7-6	TRBJ2-1	CASSPGHEQFF
TRBV7-9	TRBJ1-2	CASRTTGANSYGYTF
TRBV7-9	TRBJ1-2	CASSWDFDITGYTF
TRBV11-2	TRBJ2-5	CASSRGWASGSSREQYF
TRBV28	TRBJ1-2	CASSSGTGVGGYTF
TRBV10-2	TRBJ1-5	CATSQGQGQPQHF
TRBV6-1	TRBJ1-2	CASSEQGSSYGYTF
TRBV5-5	TRBJ2-3	CASSYTSDSTDTQYF
TRBV14	TRBJ2-7	CASSQDGTGQQYF
TRBV30	TRBJ1-1	CAWESGVGNTEAFF
TRBV4-1	TRBJ1-2	CASSQEFGANYGYTF
TRBV29-1	TRBJ1-2	CSVDYRGQNGYTF
TRBV7-3	TRBJ1-2	CASSLAEGYYGYTF
TRBV7-2	TRBJ1-3	CASSLVGARGSGNTIYF
TRBV5-1	TRBJ2-1	CASSFDRGRIGEQFF
TRBV5-1	TRBJ2-1	CASTKGTGVSNEQFF
TRBV5-1	TRBJ2-7	CASSVNGLADSYEQYF
TRBV4-1	TRBJ2-1	CASRNFGTPNEQFF
TRBV2	TRBJ2-1	CASLRATYNEQFF
TRBV19	TRBJ2-3	CASSTTLAGGPGTDTQYF
TRBV4-1	TRBJ2-3	CASSPGVTQYF
TRBV6-5	TRBJ2-7	CASRRQGHSYEQYF
TRBV18	TRBJ2-1	CASSPTVESYNEQFF
TRBV5-1	TRBJ2-5	CASSRGGTGPQETQYF
TRBV6-1	TRBJ2-5	CASSGTTETQYF
TRBV28	TRBJ2-3	CASTSLVAVRRGDTQYF
TRBV6-1	-	CASSGGAGPFYEQYF
TRBV5-1	TRBJ2-7	CASSLGTGDEQYF
TRBV2	TRBJ1-4	CASSGASMGANEKLFF
TRBV5-1	TRBJ2-1	CASSFQAGLNNEQFF